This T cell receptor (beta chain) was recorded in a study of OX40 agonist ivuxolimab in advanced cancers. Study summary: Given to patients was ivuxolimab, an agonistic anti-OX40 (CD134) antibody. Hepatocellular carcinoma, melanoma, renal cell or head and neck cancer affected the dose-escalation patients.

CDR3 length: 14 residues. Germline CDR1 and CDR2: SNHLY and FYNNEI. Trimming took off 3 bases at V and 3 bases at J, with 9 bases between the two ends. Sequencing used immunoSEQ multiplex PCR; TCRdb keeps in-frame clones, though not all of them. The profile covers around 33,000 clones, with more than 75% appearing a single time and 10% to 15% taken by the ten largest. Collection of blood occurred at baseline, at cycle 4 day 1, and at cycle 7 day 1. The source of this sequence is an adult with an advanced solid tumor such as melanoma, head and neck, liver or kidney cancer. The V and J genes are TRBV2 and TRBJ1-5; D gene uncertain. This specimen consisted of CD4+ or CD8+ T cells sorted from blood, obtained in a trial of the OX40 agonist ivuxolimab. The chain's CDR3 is CASSDLPINQPQHF. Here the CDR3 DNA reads TGTGCCAGCAGTGATTTACCGATCAATCAGCCCCAGCATTTT.